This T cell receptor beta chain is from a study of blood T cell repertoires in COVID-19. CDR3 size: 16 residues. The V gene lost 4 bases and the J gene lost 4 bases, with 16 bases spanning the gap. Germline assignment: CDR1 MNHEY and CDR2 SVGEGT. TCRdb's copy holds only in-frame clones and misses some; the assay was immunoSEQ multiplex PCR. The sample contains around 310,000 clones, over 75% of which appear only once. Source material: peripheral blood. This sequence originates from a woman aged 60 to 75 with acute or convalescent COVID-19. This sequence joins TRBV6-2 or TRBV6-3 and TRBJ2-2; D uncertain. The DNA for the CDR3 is TGTGCCAGCAGTTCCACAGCCTCCTCGAGCACCGGGGAGCTGTTTTTT. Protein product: CASSSTASSSTGELFF.